This TCR beta chain was identified in a study of blood T cell repertoires in COVID-19. In the study overall: Acute-phase and convalescent COVID-19 samples originated in the United States, Italy and Spain.

Seattle's cohort entered during active infection and was followed longitudinally. Authors' data handling: Amplification from reference gene primers served as the basis for estimated nucleated cell counts. TCRdb keeps only in-frame clones here, not all; method: immunoSEQ multiplex PCR. V and J calls and clone size are given by that table; D and trimming were obtained from the DNA. The sample yields around 310,000 clones, around 89% seen once. The CDR3 has 17 amino acids. The germline gives CDR1 MNHEY, CDR2 SVGEGT. V lost 2 bases and J lost 10; bases outside the gene matches: 14. The sample consisted of peripheral blood. The receptor comes from a woman in her thirties or forties with COVID-19, enrolled during active disease. The rearrangement joins TRBV6-2 or TRBV6-3 to TRBJ1-6, with TRBD1 matching 7 bases. In DNA form, the CDR3 reads TGTGCCAGCAGTTACGCCCTCGGACAGCAGGGGGGATCACCCCTCCACTTT. Amino acid sequence: CASSYALGQQGGSPLHF.